A selection of T cell receptor beta chains follows, all from one sample in a study of T cells in localized non-small cell lung cancer. The assay was immunoSEQ multiplex PCR, and TCRdb's table has in-frame clones only and misses some. This table has about 17,000 clones, approximately 90% appearing once. The sequencing here drew on peripheral blood, taken before any cancer treatment. These TCRs come from a male donor aged 60 or over with stage II squamous cell lung carcinoma. The CDR3 runs from the conserved cysteine through the conserved F or W. The D gene is left open where the match is weak. Not every row has a clone size; where given, it reads once, few, many or a size class.

J gene: TRBJ2-7
V gene: TRBV7-8
clone size: once
D gene: .
CDR3 protein: CASSFTAGEQYF
CDR3 DNA: TGTGCCAGCAGCTTCACAGCCGGCGAGCAGTACTTC

J gene: TRBJ2-1
V gene: TRBV5-1
clone size: .
D gene: TRBD2
CDR3 protein: CASSFGTSGRRGEQFF
CDR3 DNA: TGCGCCAGCAGCTTCGGGACTAGCGGGAGGAGAGGTGAGCAGTTCTTC

J gene: TRBJ1-1
V gene: TRBV25-1
clone size: once
D gene: .
CDR3 protein: CASSDQAPYTEAFF
CDR3 DNA: TGTGCCAGCAGTGATCAGGCTCCGTACACTGAAGCTTTCTTT

J gene: TRBJ1-5
V gene: TRBV6-5
clone size: .
D gene: .
CDR3 protein: CASSYGPGDQPQHF
CDR3 DNA: TGTGCCAGCAGTTACGGTCCAGGGGATCAGCCCCAGCATTTT

J gene: TRBJ2-7
V gene: TRBV5-6
clone size: .
D gene: TRBD1
CDR3 protein: CASSYGQGYSYEQYF
CDR3 DNA: TGTGCCAGCAGCTACGGACAGGGTTACTCCTACGAGCAGTACTTC

J gene: TRBJ2-7
V gene: TRBV7-9
clone size: .
D gene: TRBD1
CDR3 protein: CASSLGAGGSEQYF
CDR3 DNA: TGTGCCAGCAGCTTAGGGGCAGGGGGTAGCGAGCAGTACTTC

J gene: TRBJ1-1
V gene: TRBV10-3
clone size: few
D gene: TRBD1
CDR3 protein: CAISSEDRGNTEAFF
CDR3 DNA: TGTGCCATCAGTTCTGAAGACAGGGGGAACACTGAAGCTTTCTTT

J gene: TRBJ1-2
V gene: TRBV19
clone size: few
D gene: TRBD1
CDR3 protein: CASSPRTTGGAGYGYTF
CDR3 DNA: TGTGCCAGTAGTCCTCGGACTACAGGGGGCGCGGGCTATGGCTACACCTTC

J gene: TRBJ2-2
V gene: TRBV5-4
clone size: .
D gene: .
CDR3 protein: CASSPSGRNTGELFF
CDR3 DNA: TGTGCCAGCAGCCCGTCCGGAAGAAACACCGGGGAGCTGTTTTTT

J gene: TRBJ2-1
V gene: TRBV10-3
clone size: .
D gene: TRBD1
CDR3 protein: CAIRDRDRIGEQFF
CDR3 DNA: TGTGCCATCAGGGACCGGGACAGGATCGGTGAGCAGTTCTTC

J gene: TRBJ2-2
V gene: TRBV10-3
clone size: .
D gene: .
CDR3 protein: CAISAANTGELFF
CDR3 DNA: TGTGCCATCAGTGCAGCGAACACCGGGGAGCTGTTTTTT

J gene: TRBJ2-3
V gene: TRBV4-2
clone size: .
D gene: .
CDR3 protein: CASSQDPNDTQYF
CDR3 DNA: TGTGCCAGCAGCCAAGATCCTAATGATACGCAGTATTTT

J gene: TRBJ1-1
V gene: TRBV5-1
clone size: .
D gene: .
CDR3 protein: CASSFFLLGGDTEAFF
CDR3 DNA: TGCGCCAGCAGCTTCTTCCTCTTAGGAGGGGACACTGAAGCTTTCTTT

J gene: TRBJ2-7
V gene: TRBV19
clone size: .
D gene: .
CDR3 protein: CASSEGGYQQYF
CDR3 DNA: TGTGCCAGTAGTGAGGGGGGTTATCAGCAGTACTTC

J gene: TRBJ1-2
V gene: TRBV6-6
clone size: .
D gene: .
CDR3 protein: CASSPGWEYGYTF
CDR3 DNA: TGTGCCAGCAGTCCTGGATGGGAATATGGCTACACCTTC

J gene: TRBJ1-1
V gene: TRBV2
clone size: few
D gene: .
CDR3 protein: CASSWTAEAFF
CDR3 DNA: TGTGCCAGCAGTTGGACGGCTGAAGCTTTCTTT

J gene: TRBJ2-3
V gene: TRBV9
clone size: .
D gene: .
CDR3 protein: CASSVGSRSTDTQYF
CDR3 DNA: TGTGCCAGCAGCGTAGGTTCCAGGAGCACAGATACGCAGTATTTT

J gene: TRBJ2-1
V gene: TRBV7-3
clone size: .
D gene: TRBD2
CDR3 protein: CASSLSTSGHNEQFF
CDR3 DNA: TGTGCCAGCAGCTTAAGCACTAGCGGGCACAATGAGCAGTTCTTC

J gene: TRBJ2-3
V gene: TRBV25-1
clone size: few
D gene: .
CDR3 protein: CASRLLDTQYF
CDR3 DNA: TGTGCCAGCAGGCTCTTAGATACGCAGTATTTT

J gene: TRBJ1-2
V gene: TRBV29-1
clone size: .
D gene: .
CDR3 protein: CSVEVAPSGLGGYTF
CDR3 DNA: TGCAGCGTTGAAGTGGCTCCTAGTGGATTAGGTGGCTACACCTTC

J gene: TRBJ2-7
V gene: TRBV19
clone size: .
D gene: TRBD1
CDR3 protein: CASSTVWGRGLIEQYF
CDR3 DNA: TGTGCCAGTAGTACCGTGTGGGGCAGGGGGCTTATCGAGCAGTACTTC

J gene: TRBJ1-5
V gene: TRBV28
clone size: few
D gene: TRBD1
CDR3 protein: CASSTTGGRPPQHF
CDR3 DNA: TGTGCCAGCAGTACAACAGGGGGGCGACCCCCCCAGCATTTT